Below are 24 T cell receptor beta chains sequenced from a single sample in a study of T cell clonality in common variable immunodeficiency. Clones were sequenced by immunoSEQ multiplex PCR, and TCRdb holds only the in-frame ones, with some missing. The sample presents around 45,000 clones, none singletons. Sequencing input: peripheral blood mononuclear cells. All receptors come from a person aged 18 to 75 in good health.

This clone was counted at least ten times. The DNA read from the CDR3 is TGTGCCTGGACGGTTGGGGCCAATCAGCCC. Its translation is CAWTVGANQP. The whole CDR3 sequence is CAWTVGANQPQHF. The rearrangement uses TRBV30 and TRBJ1-5, with D possibly matching TRBD1 (5 bases). The read stops 3 residues short of the end of the CDR3; the missing end is completed from the germline J gene. Germline-derived CDR1 and CDR2 are GTSNPN and SVGIG (reference sequence). This CDR3 region has 13 residues. The V and J ends lost 4 bases and 3 bases respectively, with 10 bases between them.

This clone was observed many times. CDR3 DNA (partial): TGTGCCAGCAGCCATCCCGGGACAGGGGTGGATGGC. Translating gives CASSHPGTGVDG. The CDR3, in full, reads CASSHPGTGVDGYTF. The chain uses TRBV5-6 and TRBJ1-2; TRBD1 matches 10 bases. The CDR3 extends 3 residues past the end of the read, so its final part is completed from the germline J gene. Losses at the gene ends were 4 bases for V and 6 bases for J; bases not matched to a gene: 9. From germline, CDR1 is SGHDT and CDR2 YYEEEE. This CDR3 is built from 15 residues.

There are a few counts of this clone. The read is 3 residues too short to cover the CDR3 end, so that end is filled in from the germline J gene. The chain carries TRBV7-6 and TRBJ2-5; D unclear. The germline gives CDR1 SGHVS, CDR2 FNYEAQ. V was clipped by 2 bases and J by 3 bases, with 10 bases between them. The CDR3 loop spans 14 amino acids. Partial CDR3 DNA: TGTGCCAGCAGCTTAATATCCAGAAAAGAGACC. Protein: CASSLISRKET. The complete CDR3 reads CASSLISRKETQYF.

About this clone itself: The DNA ends 3 residues before the CDR3 does, and the rest of the CDR3 is filled in from the germline J gene. The chain links TRBV18 to TRBJ1-2; the D is unclear. The CDR3 sequence is 16 residues long. Per the germline V gene, CDR1 is KGHSH and CDR2 is LQKENI. Incomplete CDR3 DNA: TGTGCCAGCTCACTATGGACTAGCGGGGAACTCTACGAC. Translating gives CASSLWTSGELYD. The whole CDR3 region reads CASSLWTSGELYDYTF.

This clone was seen a handful of times. The CDR3 bases that were read are TGTGCCAGCAGCATTAATCTAGGTGAA. Translated, it gives CASSINLGE. The whole CDR3 protein is CASSINLGEAFF. The V call is TRBV6-2 or TRBV6-3, the J call TRBJ1-1; unclear D gene. The read ends 3 residues shy of where the CDR3 ends; the end is completed using the germline J gene. The V end lost 6 bases, the J end lost 7 bases, and 12 bases lay between the germline ends. Germline CDR1 MNHEY, CDR2 SVGEGT. The CDR3 contains 12 residues.

This clone appeared many times. The read ends 3 residues shy of where the CDR3 ends; the end is completed using the germline J gene. This sequence joins TRBV10-3 and TRBJ1-5; D call uncertain. Trimming shortened V by 0 bases and J by 6 bases, and 6 bases separated the two germline ends. Germline V gives CDR1 ENHRY, CDR2 SYGVKD. The CDR3 has 13 amino acids. The sequenced CDR3 bases are TGTGCCATCAGTGAGTCTTATTTTCAGCCC. Residues: CAISESYFQP. The entire CDR3 sequence reads CAISESYFQPQHF.

The sample holds many counts of this clone. The DNA ends 3 residues before the CDR3 does, and the rest of the CDR3 is filled in from the germline J gene. This sequence joins TRBV30 and TRBJ1-2; 8 nucleotides agree with TRBD1. This CDR3 has 14 residues. From germline, CDR1 is GTSNPN and CDR2 SVGIG (reference sequence). The V gene end was trimmed by 2 bases and the J gene end by 2 bases; junction bases not matched to a gene: 4. CDR3 sequence reads: CAWSQDRGNYGYTF. CDR3 DNA (partial): TGTGCCTGGAGTCAAGACAGGGGCAACTATGGC.

This clone was observed at least ten times. The read terminates 3 residues ahead of where the CDR3 ends, so the germline J gene completes it. The chain is built from TRBV5-1 and TRBJ2-3; TRBD2 might be the D (7 bases). This CDR3 is 15 amino acids long. V was clipped by 0 bases and J by 4 bases, with 12 bases between them. The germline gives CDR1 SGHRS, CDR2 YFSETQ. The CDR3 DNA, read in part, is TGCGCCAGCAGCTTGGAAGGGGGGGCCCCAGATACG. Translating it yields CASSLEGGAPDT. The full CDR3 protein reads CASSLEGGAPDTQYF.

Ten or more counts support this clone. Sequencing ends 3 residues short of the CDR3 end; the germline J gene provides the rest. The gene calls are TRBV6-1 and TRBJ1-5, with unresolved D. V was shortened by 1 base and J by 0 bases, with 7 bases between the two germline ends. CDR1 and CDR2 (germline): MNHNS, SASEGT. The CDR3 loop spans 15 amino acids. The chain's CDR3 is CASSEGAHSNQPQHF. The part of the CDR3 DNA that was read is TGTGCCAGCAGTGAAGGGGCTCATAGCAATCAGCCC.

The DNA read from the CDR3 is TGTGCCAGCAGCCTCGGGACAGGGATTTACAATGAC. It specifies CASSLGTGIYND. The complete CDR3 reads CASSLGTGIYNDYTF. The V call is TRBV7-7, the J call TRBJ1-2; 9 nucleotides match TRBD1. The read is 3 residues too short to cover the CDR3 end, so that end is filled in from the germline J gene. Per germline, CDR1 SSHAT and CDR2 FNYEAQ (reference sequence). CDR3 length: 15 amino acids.

Notes on this clone: The missing CDR3 end, 3 residues past where the read stops, is filled in from the germline J gene. The chain links TRBV10-2 to TRBJ2-1, with a tentative D call TRBD2 (6 bases). V shed 3 bases and J shed 6 bases, with 9 bases lying between them. The CDR3 consists of 13 residues. Germline V gene data show CDR1 as WSHSY and CDR2 as SAAADI. CDR3 protein: CASSDGTLNEQFF. The sequenced part of the CDR3 DNA is TGCGCCAGCAGTGATGGGACTCTCAATGAG.

This clone appeared many times. The sequence runs out 3 residues before the end of the CDR3; the remainder is reconstructed from the germline J gene. The rearrangement links TRBV5-1 to TRBJ2-1, with D tentatively TRBD1 (6 bases). Trimming pared 5 bases from V and 8 bases from J, leaving 14 bases between. The CDR3 has 13 amino acids. Germline values: CDR1 SGHRS, CDR2 YFSETQ. The sequenced part of the CDR3 DNA is TGCGCCAGCAGAGCTGCCAGGGGATATGAG. Translation: CASRAARGYE. The entire CDR3 sequence reads CASRAARGYEQFF.

The sample holds many counts of this clone. Sequencing ends 3 residues short of the CDR3 end; the germline J gene provides the rest. V and J are TRBV18 and TRBJ2-7; D not resolved. V lost 0 bases to trimming and J lost 4 bases, with 7 bases between them. CDR3 length: 13 residues. Germline CDR1 and CDR2: KGHSH and LQKENI. CDR3 region: CASSPPSRYEQYF. The sequenced CDR3 bases are TGTGCCAGCTCACCACCCTCCCGGTACGAG. The full variable domain, with the rest looked up from reference TRBV18 and TRBJ2-7, is NAGVMQNPRHLVRRRGQEARLRCSPMKGHSHVYWYRQLPEEGLKFMVYLQKENIIDESGMPKERFSAEFPKEGPSILRIQQVVRGDSAAYFCASSPPSRYEQYFGPGTRLTVT.

This clone was seen more than once but under ten times. Read data end 3 residues before the CDR3 end; the end is taken from the germline J gene. V is TRBV6-1 and J is TRBJ2-3, with D possibly being TRBD1 (6 bases). CDR1 and CDR2 (germline): MNHNS, SASEGT. This CDR3 region has 13 residues. Here the CDR3 reads CASSDRGDQPQYF. The sequenced CDR3 bases are TGTGCCAGCAGTGACAGGGGCGATCAGCCG.

The CDR3 here is CAWSDHRGSWGYGQYF. CDR3 bases read: TGTGCCTGGAGTGACCACAGGGGCTCCTGGGGATATGGT. The genes are TRBV30 and TRBJ2-4, with TRBD1 matching 7 bases. The read finishes 3 residues shy of the CDR3 end, and the germline J gene is used to complete it. CDR1 is GTSNPN, CDR2 SVGIG, per germline (reference sequence). The CDR3 contains 16 residues.

Comments on this clone: The read gets to within 3 residues of the CDR3 end, and the germline J gene fills in the rest. This chain uses TRBV14 with TRBJ2-5, with D unclear. The CDR3 extends over 12 amino acids. In germline, CDR1 is SGHDN, CDR2 FVKESK. Trimming shortened V by 1 base and J by 5 bases, and 5 bases separated the two germline ends. The CDR3 protein is CASSQVAETQYF. The CDR3 DNA, read in part, is TGTGCCAGCAGCCAAGTGGCCGAGACC.

This clone has a count of ten or more. The read stops 3 residues short of the end of the CDR3; the missing end is completed from the germline J gene. The chain links TRBV3-1 (or the pseudogene TRBV3-2) to TRBJ2-7, with D tentatively TRBD1 (6 bases). The V end was cut by 2 bases, the J end by 4 bases, with 12 bases between. Germline V gives CDR1 LGHDT, CDR2 YNNKEL (reference sequence). This CDR3 region has 14 residues. The CDR3 sequence: CASSQMATGYEQYF. CDR3 DNA, as far as it was read: TGTGCCAGCAGCCAAATGGCAACAGGGTACGAG.

The sample holds many counts of this clone. The read falls 3 residues short of the CDR3 end, and the missing part is taken from the germline J gene. The chain employs TRBV9 and TRBJ1-2, with D maybe TRBD1 (6 bases). The CDR3 covers 19 residues. The V and J ends lost 3 bases and 3 bases respectively, with 27 bases between them. Germline V gene sequence: CDR1 SGDLS, CDR2 YYNGEE. The CDR3 here is CASSDPKMAGDSSDYGYTF. The DNA read from the CDR3 is TGTGCCAGCAGCGACCCCAAGATGGCAGGGGATAGTTCGGACTATGGC.

This clone was seen many times. The read gets to within 3 residues of the CDR3 end, and the germline J gene fills in the rest. This chain joins TRBV30 and TRBJ1-5, with TRBD1 identical over 7 bases. The length of the CDR3 is 16 residues. J gave up 0 bases and V 2 bases, and 7 bases lay outside the gene matches. Germline assignment: CDR1 GTSNPN and CDR2 SVGIG (reference sequence). CDR3 in amino acids: CAWSLPRGDSNQPQHF. The CDR3 DNA, read in part, is TGTGCCTGGAGTCTCCCCAGGGGGGATAGCAATCAGCCC.

This clone was seen a few times. The junction shows a germline mismatch at one end, possibly a read error. From the germline J gene comes the end of the CDR3, since the read stops 3 residues before it. The chain has TRBV10-2 and TRBJ2-7, with 10 bases identical to TRBD2. The germline V gene has CDR1 WSHSY and CDR2 SAAADI. There are 14 residues in the CDR3. This CDR3 reads CASALAGRSCEQYF. The part of the CDR3 DNA that was read is TGCGCCAGCGCACTAGCGGGGCGCTCCTGCGAG.

Many counts were recorded for this clone. The CDR3 is cut off 3 residues early in the read; its end comes from the germline J gene. The V and J genes are TRBV20-1 and TRBJ2-3; 9 bases are shared with TRBD1. This CDR3 region has 21 residues. Losses at the gene ends were 1 base for V and 2 bases for J; bases not matched to a gene: 22. CDR1 is DFQATT, CDR2 SNEGSKA, per germline (reference sequence). The CDR3 reads CSARAYRGQSSQPGATDTQYF. CDR3 DNA, as far as it was read: TGCAGTGCTAGAGCGTACAGGGGGCAGAGCTCCCAACCGGGGGCCACAGATACG.

This clone was recorded many times. The sequence runs out 3 residues before the end of the CDR3; the remainder is reconstructed from the germline J gene. The chain is built from TRBV7-8 and TRBJ2-7, with D uncertain. The CDR3 contains 11 residues. Germline CDR1 SGHVS, CDR2 FQNEAQ. V was cut by 5 bases and J by 4 bases, with 6 bases left in between. Partial CDR3 DNA: TGTGCCAGCAGCCCCGGTTACGAG. It yields the protein CASSPGYE. From start to end, the CDR3 is CASSPGYEQYF.

There are many counts of this clone. CDR3 residues: CASSQYLYTEAFF. The CDR3 bases that were read are TGTGCCAGCAGCCAATACCTATACACTGAA. The rearrangement links TRBV14 to TRBJ1-1, with D unresolved. The CDR3 is cut off 3 residues early in the read; its end comes from the germline J gene. Trimming took 2 bases from V and 3 from J, leaving 7 bases between them. The CDR3 runs 13 residues. Germline-derived CDR1 and CDR2 are SGHDN and FVKESK.

This clone was detected many times. The sequenced CDR3 bases are TGTGCCAGCAGCTTAGGGGCCAGTTCCCCGATATATGGC. Its protein product is CASSLGASSPIYG. The entire CDR3 is CASSLGASSPIYGYTF. V is TRBV7-8 and J is TRBJ1-2; D is undetermined. Sequencing ends 3 residues short of the CDR3 end; the germline J gene provides the rest. CDR3 length: 16 amino acids. Germline V gene lookup returns CDR1 SGHVS and CDR2 FQNEAQ. V shed 1 base and J shed 5 bases, with 17 bases lying between them. Full variable domain (remainder filled in from reference TRBV7-8 and TRBJ1-2): GAGVSQSPRYKVAKRGQDVALRCDPISGHVSLFWYQQALGQGPEFLTYFQNEAQLDKSGLPSDRFFAERPEGSVSTLKIQRTQQEDSAVYLCASSLGASSPIYGYTFGSGTRLTVV.